Following are 30 T cell receptor beta chains from one sample sequenced in a study of shared clonotypes between healthy human individuals. CD8 cells classed as naive were CD45RO-negative and positively selected for CCR7, excluding terminally differentiated effector memory CD45RA+ cells. The data were produced by immunoSEQ multiplex PCR, yet TCRdb's version contains in-frame clones alone and is incomplete. Found here are roughly 550,000 clones, 95% to 96% of them singletons; the top ten hold 0.1% to 0.11%. Sequencing was performed on naive CD8+ T cells sorted from blood. These receptor sequences come from a young woman in good health.

CDR3: CASSPSGGWNTEAFF. The DNA of the CDR3 is TGTGCCAGCAGCCCGAGCGGGGGCTGGAACACTGAAGCTTTCTTT. The genes are TRBV5-4 and TRBJ1-1, with D possibly being TRBD1 (6 bases). The CDR3 is 15 residues long. V was clipped by 4 bases and J by 1 base, with 14 bases between them. Looked up from germline, CDR1 is SGHNT and CDR2 is YYREEE (reference sequence).

This clone was seen a handful of times. Germline is not matched at one junction end, which may reflect a read error. This chain links TRBV9 with TRBJ1-3, with 7 bases that match TRBD1. The CDR3 consists of 15 residues. The V gene's germline CDR1 is SGDLS and CDR2 YYNGEE. Here the CDR3 reads CASSVSQGDGDTIYF. For the CDR3, the DNA is TGTGCCAGCAGCGTATCTCAGGGGGATGGAGACACCATATATTTT. The full variable domain, its missing parts supplied by reference TRBV9 and TRBJ1-3, is DSGVTQTPKHLITATGQRVTLRCSPRSGDLSVYWYQQSLDQGLQFLIQYYNGEERAKGNILERFSAQQFPDLHSELNLSSLELGDSALYFCASSVSQGDGDTIYFGEGSWLTVV.

The chain carries TRBV28 and TRBJ2-4; perhaps TRBD1 as D (5 bases). Germline-derived CDR1 and CDR2 are MDHEN and SYDVKM. This CDR3 contains 12 residues. V shed 5 bases and J shed 5 bases, with 7 bases lying between them. CDR3 DNA: TGTGCCAGCAGTGAGACAGAAAACATTCAGTACTTC. Its translation: CASSETENIQYF. Looking up the rest from reference TRBV28 and TRBJ2-4 gives the full variable domain: DVKVTQSSRYLVKRTGEKVFLECVQDMDHENMFWYRQDPGLGLRLIYFSYDVKMKEKGDIPEGYSVSREKKERFSLILESASTNQTSMYLCASSETENIQYFGAGTRLSVL.

For this clone: The identical CDR3 is also encoded by other nucleotide sequences in the sample. In DNA form, the CDR3 reads TGTGCCAGCAGTTTAAGGCTAGCGGGAGGCAATGAGCAGTTCTTC. Amino acid sequence: CASSLRLAGGNEQFF. The V call is TRBV27, the J call TRBJ2-1; 11 positions agree with TRBD2. This CDR3 comprises 15 residues. The ends lost 2 bases at V and 6 bases at J; junction bases unmatched: 3. From germline, CDR1 is MNHEY and CDR2 SMNVEV (reference sequence).

The rearrangement links TRBV6-6 to TRBJ1-1; D is perhaps TRBD1 (6 bases). Germline V gene sequence: CDR1 MNHNY, CDR2 SVGAGI (reference sequence). The length of the CDR3 is 12 residues. V lost 2 bases and J lost 7, with 8 bases in between. CDR3 sequence reads: CASSYIQGEAFF. The CDR3 DNA sequence: TGTGCCAGCAGTTACATACAGGGTGAAGCTTTCTTT.

The chain couples TRBV4-1 to TRBJ2-2; TRBD1 aligns across 7 bases. Trimming cost V 3 bases and J 7 bases; bases outside gene matches: 11. In germline, CDR1 is MGHRA, CDR2 YSYEKL. This CDR3 region has 16 residues. The chain's CDR3 is CASSQSWAGGIGELFF. Written as DNA, the CDR3 is TGCGCCAGCAGCCAGAGCTGGGCAGGGGGTATCGGGGAGCTGTTTTTT.

This chain connects TRBV19 to TRBJ1-5; a weak D match, TRBD1 (5 bases). Germline assignment: CDR1 LNHDA and CDR2 SQIVND (reference sequence). This CDR3 region has 15 residues. Deletions cut 7 bases from V and 0 bases from J, with 13 bases between. CDR3 nucleotide sequence: TGTGCCAGTAACTCCGGGACTAATAGCAATCAGCCCCAGCATTTT. Translation gives CASNSGTNSNQPQHF.

The chain links TRBV28 to TRBJ1-3, with D tentatively TRBD1 (6 bases). V dropped 4 bases and J dropped 4 bases, with 26 bases sitting between them. This CDR3 has 19 residues. Germline V gives CDR1 MDHEN, CDR2 SYDVKM. CDR3 nucleotide sequence: TGTGCCAGCAGTTCGTCCTTCACTACTACAGGGAGCAACGGAAACACCATATATTTT. Its protein is CASSSSFTTTGSNGNTIYF.

V and J are TRBV29-1 and TRBJ1-2; 8 nucleotides align to TRBD1. The CDR3 has 11 amino acids. Trimming removed 7 bases from V and 8 bases from J; junction bases left unmatched: 6. Per the germline V gene, CDR1 is SQVTM and CDR2 is ANQGSEA. CDR3 sequence (DNA): TGCAGCGCGACAGGGGCAGAAGGCTACACCTTC. Encoded protein: CSATGAEGYTF. Full variable domain (outside the CDR3, taken from reference TRBV29-1 and TRBJ1-2): SAVISQKPSRDICQRGTSLTIQCQVDSQVTMMFWYRQQPGQSLTLIATANQGSEATYESGFVIDKFPISRPNLTFSTLTVSNMSPEDSSIYLCSATGAEGYTFGSGTRLTVV.

This chain links TRBV15 with TRBJ2-7; D not resolved. The germline V and J ends were trimmed by 11 bases and 0 bases, with 14 bases remaining between them. This CDR3 region has 13 residues. Germline V lookup: CDR1 LNHNV, CDR2 YYDKDF (reference sequence). In nucleotides, the CDR3 is TGTGCCGCCAAGGCCCCAAGCTCCTACGAGCAGTACTTC. Amino acids: CAAKAPSSYEQYF.

The chain couples TRBV19 to TRBJ2-1; tentative D call: TRBD2 (6 bases). Germline V CDR1 and CDR2: LNHDA, SQIVND (reference sequence). The ends were cut back, 9 bases at V and 3 bases at J, with 15 bases in the middle. This CDR3 region has 14 residues. In DNA, the CDR3 is TGTGCCAGCGAGCGGGCCCCGAGCTACAATGAGCAGTTCTTC. Translated: CASERAPSYNEQFF.

This rearrangement joins TRBV29-1 to TRBJ2-1; 13 positions match TRBD2. CDR1 SQVTM and CDR2 ANQGSEA come from the germline V gene. CDR3 size: 14 residues. The ends lost 6 bases at V and 7 bases at J; junction bases unmatched: 6. The CDR3 coding sequence is TGCAGCGTGGTCCCGGGACTAGCGGGAAATGAGCAGTTCTTC. It yields the protein CSVVPGLAGNEQFF.

Note on this clone: The sample contains more than one DNA sequence encoding this CDR3. The chain employs TRBV6-5 and TRBJ2-3; 9 bases map to TRBD1. The germline gives CDR1 MNHEY, CDR2 SVGAGI. With 5 bases clipped from V and 1 base from J, the junction kept 4 bases outside the gene matches. The CDR3 runs to 15 residues. CDR3 DNA sequence: TGTGCCAGCAGTCCCTGGACAGGGGGCACAGATACGCAGTATTTT. This sequence encodes CASSPWTGGTDTQYF.

A single count supports this clone. V and J are TRBV2 and TRBJ2-3; 8 bases fit TRBD1. The germline V gene encodes CDR1 SNHLY and CDR2 FYNNEI. CDR3 length equals 17 residues. V was pared by 4 bases and J by 2 bases, with 11 bases of the junction left unmatched. This chain's CDR3 is CASSVHRDRTSTDTQYF. For the CDR3, the DNA is TGTGCCAGCAGTGTCCACCGGGACAGGACCTCCACAGATACGCAGTATTTT.

This chain connects TRBV11-3 to TRBJ2-2, with 8 bases fitting TRBD1. The CDR3 has 15 amino acids. Losses at the gene ends were 5 bases for V and 5 bases for J; bases not matched to a gene: 7. Germline CDR1 is SGHNT and CDR2 is YENEEA. The CDR3 is CASSMTGTGTGELFF. In DNA, the CDR3 is TGTGCCAGCAGCATGACAGGGACAGGTACCGGGGAGCTGTTTTTT.

This clone was counted a single time. V and J are TRBV2 and TRBJ1-5; no definite D call. The V and J ends lost 3 bases and 0 bases respectively, with 12 bases between them. Germline V gives CDR1 SNHLY, CDR2 FYNNEI. This CDR3 has 16 residues. The CDR3 DNA follows: TGTGCCAGCAGTGAGGGCAGGTACAATAGCAATCAGCCCCAGCATTTT. It is translated as CASSEGRYNSNQPQHF.

This clone came up once. This sequence joins TRBV2 and TRBJ2-2; possibly TRBD1 or TRBD2 for D (5 bases each). Germline CDR1 is SNHLY and CDR2 is FYNNEI. V shed 5 bases and J shed 0 bases, with 10 bases lying between them. The CDR3 totals 15 residues. In DNA, the CDR3 is TGTGCCAGCAGTCCGGGACCGACGAACACCGGGGAGCTGTTTTTT. It translates to CASSPGPTNTGELFF.

The V and J genes are TRBV7-3 and TRBJ2-7; TRBD1 agrees at 7 bases. The trim removed 0 bases at V and 4 bases at J, leaving 3 bases unmatched. CDR1 is SGHTA and CDR2 is FQGTGA in the germline V gene. The CDR3 is 14 amino acids. CDR3 sequence: CASSLTGTDYEQYF. The CDR3 DNA sequence: TGTGCCAGCAGCTTAACTGGGACAGATTACGAGCAGTACTTC.

The chain employs TRBV7-6 and TRBJ1-2; D is unresolved. The CDR3 is 13 amino acids. V lost 5 bases to trimming and J lost 6 bases, with 13 bases between them. Per germline, CDR1 SGHVS and CDR2 FNYEAQ. The CDR3 DNA sequence: TGTGCCAGCAGCCAAACCCGGGGTGATGGCTACACCTTC. Its protein product is CASSQTRGDGYTF.

This chain connects TRBV27 to TRBJ2-1; tentative D call: TRBD1 (6 bases). V lost 5 bases and J 1 base, leaving 12 bases between the germline ends. Germline V gene lookup returns CDR1 MNHEY and CDR2 SMNVEV (reference sequence). CDR3 size: 15 residues. CDR3 amino acids: CASSQGLGSYNEQFF. The CDR3 DNA sequence: TGTGCCAGCAGTCAGGGGTTAGGTTCCTACAATGAGCAGTTCTTC.

This sequence joins TRBV2 and TRBJ2-1; 11 bases map to TRBD2. The J segment lost 8 bases and the V segment lost 9 bases, leaving 12 bases of the junction unmatched. The V gene's germline CDR1 is SNHLY and CDR2 FYNNEI. CDR3 length: 15 amino acids. CDR3 bases: TGTGCCAGAGGGGGACTAGCGGAGGCTCGGGATGAGCAGTTCTTC. Protein sequence: CARGGLAEARDEQFF.

J is TRBJ1-2 and V is TRBV7-9; no clear D. The V and J ends lost 5 bases and 0 bases respectively, with 7 bases between them. From germline, CDR1 is SEHNR and CDR2 FQNEAQ (reference sequence). CDR3 size: 13 residues. This CDR3 reads CASSRDANYGYTF. As DNA, the CDR3 is TGTGCCAGCAGCCGAGACGCTAACTATGGCTACACCTTC. Variable domain in full (rest from reference TRBV7-9 and TRBJ1-2): DTGVSQNPRHKITKRGQNVTFRCDPISEHNRLYWYRQTLGQGPEFLTYFQNEAQLEKSRLLSDRFSAERPKGSFSTLEIQRTEQGDSAMYLCASSRDANYGYTFGSGTRLTVV.

The chain uses TRBV10-3 and TRBJ1-2; a weak D match, TRBD1 (5 bases). CDR1 is ENHRY, CDR2 SYGVKD, per germline. This CDR3 spans 14 amino acids. Trimming removed 6 bases at V and 3 bases at J, with 14 bases between. The CDR3 nucleotides read TGTGCCATCAGGGGGGACCGAGATGACTATGGCTACACCTTC. It codes for CAIRGDRDDYGYTF.

The chain has TRBV7-9 and TRBJ2-3, with TRBD2 matching 11 bases. Germline V gene sequence: CDR1 SEHNR, CDR2 FQNEAQ (reference sequence). V shed 3 bases and J 5 bases; nucleotides not matched to a gene: 4. This CDR3 comprises 15 residues. The DNA for the CDR3 is TGTGCCAGCAGCTTCGAACTAGCGGGAGTAGATACGCAGTATTTT. Its protein product is CASSFELAGVDTQYF.

This clone occurred once. The gene calls are TRBV7-8 and TRBJ2-7; a possible D gene is TRBD1 (6 bases). CDR1 and CDR2 from the germline V gene are SGHVS and FQNEAQ. The V and J ends lost 3 bases and 0 bases respectively, with 9 bases between them. The CDR3 totals 14 residues. CDR3 residues: CASSLGAPSYEQYF. In DNA, the CDR3 is TGTGCCAGCAGCTTGGGGGCCCCCTCCTACGAGCAGTACTTC.

This clone was observed a single time. The CDR3 coding sequence is TGTGCCAGTAGTATAGGGGCAGGGGGCGAGATCGTCTCTGGGGCCAACGTCCTGACTTTC. Amino acid sequence: CASSIGAGGEIVSGANVLTF. The rearrangement uses TRBV19 and TRBJ2-6, with 8 bases matching TRBD1. The germline V gene encodes CDR1 LNHDA and CDR2 SQIVND (reference sequence). The V segment lost 1 base and the J segment 0 bases; nucleotides outside the gene matches: 11. This CDR3 region has 20 residues.

The chain combines TRBV6-1 with TRBJ1-1; D gene uncertain. The CDR3 covers 13 residues. Germline CDR1 MNHNS, CDR2 SASEGT. Trimming shortened V by 3 bases and J by 5 bases, and 10 bases separated the two germline ends. CDR3 region: CASSEWIRTEAFF. The CDR3 DNA is TGTGCCAGCAGTGAGTGGATAAGGACTGAAGCTTTCTTT.

The chain links TRBV28 to TRBJ2-7; D is unresolved. CDR1 is MDHEN and CDR2 is SYDVKM in the germline V gene. The CDR3 is made up of 14 amino acids. V shed 3 bases and J shed 2 bases, with 11 bases lying between them. CDR3 loop: CASSLPLPTYEQYF. The DNA of the CDR3 is TGTGCCAGCAGTTTGCCTCTTCCAACCTACGAGCAGTACTTC. The full variable domain, with the rest looked up from reference TRBV28 and TRBJ2-7, is DVKVTQSSRYLVKRTGEKVFLECVQDMDHENMFWYRQDPGLGLRLIYFSYDVKMKEKGDIPEGYSVSREKKERFSLILESASTNQTSMYLCASSLPLPTYEQYFGPGTRLTVT.

V gene TRBV5-6 combines with J gene TRBJ1-2; D is unresolved. V lost 4 bases and J 3 bases, leaving 13 bases between the germline ends. This CDR3 has 14 residues. Germline-derived CDR1 and CDR2 are SGHDT and YYEEEE. CDR3 amino acids: CASSPISSDYGYTF. DNA for the CDR3: TGTGCCAGCAGCCCAATATCCTCGGACTATGGCTACACCTTC. Together with reference TRBV5-6 and TRBJ1-2, the CDR3 gives the full variable domain: DAGVTQSPTHLIKTRGQQVTLRCSPKSGHDTVSWYQQALGQGPQFIFQYYEEEERQRGNFPDRFSGHQFPNYSSELNVNALLLGDSALYLCASSPISSDYGYTFGSGTRLTVV.

This sequence joins TRBV5-1 and TRBJ2-1; 8 nucleotides agree with TRBD2. J lost 8 bases, V lost 6 bases, and 19 bases had no gene match. Germline-derived CDR1 and CDR2 are SGHRS and YFSETQ. The CDR3 is 17 residues long. CDR3 sequence: CASTPGLVIVRVHEQFF. CDR3 sequence (DNA): TGCGCCAGCACCCCGGGACTAGTAATCGTCCGGGTCCATGAGCAGTTCTTC.